Listed here are 15 T cell receptor beta chains from one sample, sequenced in a study of CD8 T cells in ankylosing spondylitis. TCRdb re-analysed the 5' RACE reads in MiXCR, keeping a single row per CDR3 protein. The table records approximately 240,000 distinct CDR3 sequences, 20% to 30% of them present only once. Sequenced input: blood, either unsorted or a sorted T cell fraction (not recorded which). These receptors originate from a male donor with ankylosing spondylitis or in good health (not recorded which).

This clonotype was recorded many times. J is TRBJ2-1 and V is TRBV29-1, with TRBD1 matching over 8 bases. The CDR3 is 13 amino acids. V lost 6 bases and J lost 8; bases outside the gene matches: 9. Germline CDR1 is SQVTM and CDR2 is ANQGSEA. As DNA, the CDR3 is TGCAGCGTCGCGACAGGGGATGTGGATGAGCAGTTCTTC. This encodes CSVATGDVDEQFF.

This rearrangement joins TRBV12-3 or TRBV12-4 to TRBJ2-1; possible D gene TRBD1, 6 bases. V lost 11 bases and J lost 7, with 33 bases in between. The CDR3 sequence is 18 residues long. CDR3 sequence reads: CAFKIRRGAGTSLNEQFF. In DNA, the CDR3 is TGTGCCTTCAAGATTCGACGTGGGGCAGGGACATCCCTGAATGAGCAGTTCTTC.

In DNA, the CDR3 is TGCAGTGCTAGAGACAGGCCCGGGGAGCTGTTTTTT. It yields the protein CSARDRPGELFF. The chain combines TRBV20-1 with TRBJ2-2; D is undetermined. The CDR3 has 12 residues. Germline CDR1 reads DFQATT; CDR2 reads SNEGSKA (reference sequence). The V and J ends lost 0 bases and 6 bases respectively, with 5 bases between them.

The J gene is TRBJ2-7, the V gene TRBV20-1; D might be TRBD1 (5 bases). This CDR3 is 12 amino acids long. Trimming removed 2 bases from V and 3 bases from J, with 8 bases in between. Germline V lookup: CDR1 DFQATT, CDR2 SNEGSKA (reference sequence). In DNA, the CDR3 is TGCAGTGCTAGACTCAGGGTCTACGAGCAGTACTTC. It translates to CSARLRVYEQYF.

The chain carries TRBV10-1 and TRBJ2-4, with TRBD1 matching over 8 bases. CDR3 size: 12 residues. In germline, CDR1 is WNHNN, CDR2 SYGVQD (reference sequence). The trim removed 2 bases at V and 13 bases at J, leaving 4 bases unmatched. Here the CDR3 DNA reads TGCGCCAGCAGTGAGGGGGACAGGCCCCAGTACTTC. Translated, it gives CASSEGDRPQYF.

This clonotype was detected only a few times. This chain uses TRBV29-1 with TRBJ2-1; the D is unclear. CDR1 SQVTM and CDR2 ANQGSEA come from the germline V gene. There are 13 residues in the CDR3. Trimming shortened V by 3 bases and J by 6 bases, and 12 bases separated the two germline ends. The CDR3 bases are TGCAGCGTTGATAACCCAGAAGGCAATGAGCAGTTCTTC. It is translated as CSVDNPEGNEQFF.

The V and J genes are TRBV7-3 and TRBJ2-1; maybe TRBD2 (7 bases). V was pared by 0 bases and J by 8 bases, with 11 bases between. The CDR3 sequence is 14 residues long. From germline, CDR1 is SGHTA and CDR2 FQGTGA. Here the CDR3 DNA reads TGTGCCAGCAGCTTAACGGGGGGGCCATATGAGCAGTTCTTC. Encoded protein: CASSLTGGPYEQFF.

This clonotype was counted at least ten times. V gene TRBV20-1 combines with J gene TRBJ1-2; possibly TRBD1 for D (5 bases). Germline loops: CDR1 DFQATT, CDR2 SNEGSKA (reference sequence). The CDR3 is 14 residues long. Trimming shortened V by 3 bases and J by 6 bases, and 17 bases separated the two germline ends. The CDR3: CSASGRGGLDGYTF. The CDR3, as DNA: TGCAGTGCTAGTGGTCGGGGGGGATTGGATGGCTACACCTTC.

The CDR3: CASSSDRQGSNQPQHF. Here the CDR3 DNA reads TGTGCCAGCTCATCGGATAGGCAGGGAAGCAATCAGCCCCAGCATTTT. The chain employs TRBV18 and TRBJ1-5; D is perhaps TRBD1 (5 bases). The CDR3 is made up of 16 amino acids. V was clipped by 5 bases and J by 1 base, with 15 bases between them. Germline CDR1 KGHSH, CDR2 LQKENI.

This clonotype occurred a few times. The chain couples TRBV20-1 to TRBJ2-1, with 11 positions matching TRBD2. CDR1 and CDR2 (germline): DFQATT, SNEGSKA (reference sequence). V lost 8 bases, J lost 5 bases, and 8 bases stayed unmatched. The CDR3 sequence is 14 residues long. CDR3 region: CSRWGTSGDNEQFF. CDR3 DNA sequence: TGCAGTAGGTGGGGGACTAGCGGCGACAATGAGCAGTTCTTC.

Concerning this clonotype itself: At one of its ends the junction is not consistent with the germline gene, which may arise from a read error. V gene TRBV11-2 combines with J gene TRBJ2-5; TRBD2 matches 12 bases. CDR3 length equals 17 residues. Looked up from germline, CDR1 is SGHAT and CDR2 is FQNNGV. Here the CDR3 DNA reads TGTGCCAGCAGCTTAGGGACTAGCGGGGCTCGGGGGGAGACCCAGCACTTC. Protein sequence: CASSLGTSGARGETQHF.

Here the CDR3 DNA reads TGTGCCAGCAAGCCGGGCCCCAATGAGCAGTTCTTC. It encodes CASKPGPNEQFF. The chain has TRBV2 and TRBJ2-1; D unresolved. CDR3 size: 12 residues. V lost 7 bases to trimming and J lost 6 bases, with 10 bases between them. The germline V gene has CDR1 SNHLY and CDR2 FYNNEI.

This clonotype has more than one count but fewer than ten. V is TRBV24-1 and J is TRBJ2-3, with D possibly being TRBD1 (5 bases). The ends were cut back, 5 bases at V and 5 bases at J, with 19 bases in the middle. Germline CDR1 KGHDR, CDR2 SFDVKD. CDR3 length: 16 amino acids. The CDR3 DNA reads TGTGCCACCAGTGGTGGGGCCGGTGAAGTGGAAGATACGCAGTATTTT. Protein product: CATSGGAGEVEDTQYF.

This chain connects TRBV12-3 or TRBV12-4 to TRBJ2-5, with 13 bases identical to TRBD2. Germline trimming cut 6 bases from V and 4 bases from J; bases unmatched to any gene: 2. The CDR3 extends over 14 amino acids. CDR3 nucleotide sequence: TGTGCCAGCAGACTAGCGGGGGGGCGAGAGACCCAGTACTTC. Translating gives CASRLAGGRETQYF.

V usage is TRBV12-3 or TRBV12-4 and J usage is TRBJ1-5, with D maybe TRBD1 (6 bases). CDR3 length equals 16 residues. V was shortened by 1 base and J by 11 bases, with 21 bases between the two germline ends. The CDR3 DNA follows: TGTGCCAGCAGTTTAGGGGGGGCCCGTGCGGCAGGGGCCCAGCATTTT. Encoded protein: CASSLGGARAAGAQHF.